What follows are 9 T cell receptor beta chains derived from one specimen sequenced in a study of blood T cell repertoires in COVID-19. This table comes from immunoSEQ multiplex PCR, and its TCRdb copy is limited to in-frame clones, with some not included. The top ten hold around 1.2% of the sample, which has about 110,000 clones, about 87% seen once. The sequenced sample consisted of peripheral blood. Receptors originate from a human donor in a cohort sampled during active COVID-19.

The rearrangement links TRBV6-2 or TRBV6-3 to TRBJ2-7; 13 bases are a match to TRBD2. This CDR3 comprises 16 residues. Per germline, CDR1 MNHEY and CDR2 SVGEGT. V gave up 4 bases and J gave up 7 bases; unmatched junction bases: 10. This CDR3 reads CASSSWTSGSASEQYF. CDR3 DNA sequence: TGTGCCAGCAGTTCGTGGACTAGCGGGAGTGCGAGTGAGCAGTACTTC.

V usage is TRBV28 and J usage is TRBJ2-7, with D perhaps matching TRBD1 (6 bases). CDR3 length: 18 amino acids. Trimming took 3 bases from V and 6 from J, leaving 27 bases between them. Germline assignment: CDR1 MDHEN and CDR2 SYDVKM. The CDR3 loop is CASSFQEIYRVGRGEQYF. CDR3 sequence (DNA): TGTGCCAGCAGTTTTCAGGAAATATACAGGGTAGGACGGGGCGAGCAGTACTTC.

The rearrangement links TRBV7-9 to TRBJ1-2; the D gene is possibly TRBD1 (5 bases). From germline, CDR1 is SEHNR and CDR2 FQNEAQ (reference sequence). V lost 4 bases to trimming and J lost 6 bases, with 30 bases between them. The CDR3 has 19 amino acids. DNA for the CDR3: TGTGCCAGCAGCTCTAGCCCGAGGGGAGTCGGGGGGATTTCTCATGGCTACACCTTC. Its translation is CASSSSPRGVGGISHGYTF.

This clone was observed once. This chain connects TRBV9 to TRBJ2-7; weak D call: TRBD1 (6 bases). Trimming removed 1 base from V and 5 bases from J, with 13 bases in between. The CDR3 is 14 residues long. From germline, CDR1 is SGDLS and CDR2 YYNGEE. Here the CDR3 DNA reads TGTGCCAGCAGCGTATCAGGGGAACTTGACGAGCAGTACTTC. Encoded protein: CASSVSGELDEQYF. Filled out from reference TRBV9 and TRBJ2-7, the complete variable domain reads DSGVTQTPKHLITATGQRVTLRCSPRSGDLSVYWYQQSLDQGLQFLIQYYNGEERAKGNILERFSAQQFPDLHSELNLSSLELGDSALYFCASSVSGELDEQYFGPGTRLTVT.

This chain links TRBV6-2 or TRBV6-3 with TRBJ2-1; D might be TRBD2 (5 bases). CDR1 and CDR2 (germline): MNHEY, SVGEGT. The V gene lost 0 bases and the J gene lost 1 base, with 7 bases spanning the gap. CDR3 length: 15 residues. The CDR3 loop reads CASSYSGGSYNEQFF. CDR3 coding DNA: TGTGCCAGCAGTTACTCGGGCGGGTCCTACAATGAGCAGTTCTTC.

The V call is TRBV4-3, the J call TRBJ2-3; 7 bases are a match to TRBD2. Trimming removed 1 base from V and 5 bases from J; junction bases left unmatched: 18. The CDR3 is 19 residues long. Germline lookup yields CDR1 LGHNA and CDR2 YSLEER. CDR3 protein: CASSQARRSVGLGIDTQYF. CDR3 bases: TGCGCCAGCAGCCAAGCCCGCCGTTCTGTTGGACTAGGCATAGATACGCAGTATTTT.

V and J are TRBV11-3 and TRBJ2-2; D perhaps matches TRBD1 (6 bases). Trimming removed 5 bases at V and 7 bases at J, with 11 bases between. This CDR3 spans 13 amino acids. CDR1 is SGHNT and CDR2 is YENEEA in the germline V gene. CDR3 sequence: CASSHTRGGELFF. The DNA of the CDR3 is TGTGCCAGCAGCCACACCAGGGGCGGGGAGCTGTTTTTT.

The chain employs TRBV11-3 and TRBJ2-5, with 10 bases fitting TRBD1. There are 16 residues in the CDR3. V shed 6 bases and J 3 bases; nucleotides not matched to a gene: 10. Germline V gene lookup returns CDR1 SGHNT and CDR2 YENEEA. The CDR3 DNA reads TGTGCCAGCAGTTCCGGGACAGGGGCAGGGAAAGAGACCCAGTACTTC. This gives the protein CASSSGTGAGKETQYF.

V and J are TRBV12-3 or TRBV12-4 and TRBJ2-7, with TRBD2 identical over 9 bases. The CDR3 sequence is 11 residues long. The CDR3 loop reads CSSGTPYEQYF. The CDR3 DNA sequence: TGTTCTAGCGGGACTCCCTACGAGCAGTACTTC.